Below, 2 T cell receptor beta chains from the same sample are listed, as sequenced in a study of OX40 agonist ivuxolimab in advanced cancers. Assay: immunoSEQ multiplex PCR; the TCRdb copy retains only in-frame clones and omits some. The data contain more than 100,000 clones, 90% of them seen just once; the ten biggest clones take up 1.1%. This sample comprised CD4+ or CD8+ T cells sorted from blood, obtained in a trial of the OX40 agonist ivuxolimab. Receptor source: an adult with an advanced solid tumor such as melanoma, head and neck, liver or kidney cancer.

The chain combines TRBV7-8 with TRBJ1-2, with D possibly TRBD1 on 6 matching bases. The germline gives CDR1 SGHVS, CDR2 FQNEAQ. Trimming removed 1 base at V and 8 bases at J, with 11 bases between. The CDR3 contains 13 residues. Here the CDR3 DNA reads TGTGCCAGCAGCTTAGGGACAGATAAGGGCTACACCTTC. This codes for CASSLGTDKGYTF. The full variable domain, its missing parts supplied by reference TRBV7-8 and TRBJ1-2, is GAGVSQSPRYKVAKRGQDVALRCDPISGHVSLFWYQQALGQGPEFLTYFQNEAQLDKSGLPSDRFFAERPEGSVSTLKIQRTQQEDSAVYLCASSLGTDKGYTFGSGTRLTVV.

J is TRBJ1-6 and V is TRBV19; D not certain. Germline values: CDR1 LNHDA, CDR2 SQIVND (reference sequence). The CDR3 is 13 amino acids. Trimming removed 5 bases from V and 15 bases from J, with 17 bases in between. The CDR3 spells CASSSVGAAGLHF. CDR3 coding DNA: TGTGCCAGTAGTTCCGTAGGAGCGGCCGGCCTCCACTTT.